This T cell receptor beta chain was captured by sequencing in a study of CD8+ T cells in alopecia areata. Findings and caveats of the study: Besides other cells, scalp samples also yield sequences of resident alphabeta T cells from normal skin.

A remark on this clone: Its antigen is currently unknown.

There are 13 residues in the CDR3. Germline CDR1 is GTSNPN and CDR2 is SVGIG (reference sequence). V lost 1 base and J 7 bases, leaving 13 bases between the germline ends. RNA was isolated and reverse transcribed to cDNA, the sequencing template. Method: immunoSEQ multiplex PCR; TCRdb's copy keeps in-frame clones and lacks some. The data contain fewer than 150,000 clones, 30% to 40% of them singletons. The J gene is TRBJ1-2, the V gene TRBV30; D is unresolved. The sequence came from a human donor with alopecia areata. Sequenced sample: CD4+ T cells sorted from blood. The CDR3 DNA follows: TGTGCCTGGAGTGAGGGAATGGATCTTGGCTACACCTTC. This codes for CAWSEGMDLGYTF.